The 9 T cell receptor beta chains below were found in one sample sequenced in a study of T-cell reconstitution after alpha-beta-depleted transplantation in children. A library of TCRbeta sequences, prepared with unique molecular identifiers, was generated. MiXCR was run by TCRdb on the PCR reads, yielding one entry per CDR3 protein. Of 450,000 to 550,000 distinct CDR3 sequences in the sample, approximately 10% were seen once. The sample was PBMCs, mostly from graft donor cells, taken 180 days after TCRalphabeta/CD19-depleted stem cell transplant. Receptor source: a female patient aged 2-9 years who had a stem cell transplant for aplastic anemia, so the T cells may come from the graft donor.

This clonotype was detected ten times or more. The V and J genes are TRBV5-1 and TRBJ2-3, with a tentative D call TRBD1 (6 bases). CDR1 and CDR2 (germline): SGHRS, YFSETQ. CDR3 length: 15 amino acids. The ends were cut back, 0 bases at V and 2 bases at J, with 10 bases in the middle. CDR3: CASSLGQAYTDTQYF. CDR3 DNA: TGCGCCAGCAGCTTGGGACAGGCTTACACAGATACGCAGTATTTT.

This clonotype was counted a single time. The chain carries TRBV20-1 and TRBJ1-3; D uncertain. CDR1 DFQATT and CDR2 SNEGSKA come from the germline V gene (reference sequence). There are 15 residues in the CDR3. V lost 1 base and J 0 bases, leaving 10 bases between the germline ends. The CDR3 DNA is TGCAGTGCTAGAGGGCGGGAGTCCTCTGGAAACACCATATATTTT. It specifies CSARGRESSGNTIYF.

The chain links TRBV20-1 to TRBJ2-5; no firm D call. CDR1 and CDR2 (germline): DFQATT, SNEGSKA (reference sequence). CDR3 length equals 14 residues. V lost 0 bases and J lost 10, with 18 bases in between. In DNA form, the CDR3 reads TGCAGTGCTAGAGAGTCAGCCCGCCCGGTGAGCCAGTACTTC. Its protein product is CSARESARPVSQYF.

This clonotype was found a few times. The V gene is TRBV30, the J gene TRBJ2-7; TRBD2 agrees at 7 bases. Trimming at V came to 7 bases and at J to 5 bases, leaving 8 bases not matched to a gene. The CDR3 spans 12 residues. Per germline, CDR1 GTSNPN and CDR2 SVGIG (reference sequence). The CDR3 reads CAFAGAGNEQYF. In DNA form, the CDR3 reads TGTGCCTTCGCGGGAGCCGGGAACGAGCAGTACTTC. The variable domain in full, completed from reference TRBV30 and TRBJ2-7, reads SQTIHQWPATLVQPVGSPLSLECTVEGTSNPNLYWYRQAAGRGLQLLFYSVGIGQISSEVPQNLSASRPQDRQFILSSKKLLLSDSGFYLCAFAGAGNEQYFGPGTRLTVT.

This clonotype was seen a few times. V and J are TRBV5-1 and TRBJ2-1, with 8 positions matching TRBD1. Germline values: CDR1 SGHRS, CDR2 YFSETQ. J lost 7 bases, V lost 0 bases, and 9 bases had no gene match. The CDR3 has 16 amino acids. The CDR3 is CASSLGNGQGENEQFF. The CDR3 DNA follows: TGCGCCAGCAGCTTGGGTAATGGACAGGGAGAGAATGAGCAGTTCTTC.

This clonotype appeared a few times. This chain uses TRBV12-3 or TRBV12-4 with TRBJ2-5; 8 bases match TRBD2. Trimming took 5 bases from V and 5 from J; bases not matched to a gene: 10. The CDR3 has 15 amino acids. CDR3 in DNA: TGTGCCAGCAGTGCCTTCGGGGGGGGCCGCGAGACCCAGTACTTC. Translation: CASSAFGGGRETQYF.

Many counts were recorded for this clonotype. This chain links TRBV29-1 with TRBJ2-3; 10 bases agree with TRBD2. This CDR3 spans 16 amino acids. The J segment lost 0 bases and the V segment lost 5 bases, leaving 8 bases of the junction unmatched. The germline V gene encodes CDR1 SQVTM and CDR2 ANQGSEA. The CDR3 sequence: CSVRRTSGSSTDTQYF. CDR3 nucleotide sequence: TGCAGCGTTCGGCGGACTAGCGGTTCTAGCACAGATACGCAGTATTTT.

This clonotype came up a few times. This chain connects TRBV12-3 or TRBV12-4 to TRBJ2-7; D remains ambiguous. This CDR3 contains 14 residues. With 7 bases removed from V and 5 bases from J, the gap between germline ends came to 18 bases. Here the CDR3 reads CASTATGLFHEQYF. In DNA, the CDR3 is TGTGCCAGCACGGCCACCGGGCTTTTCCACGAGCAGTACTTC.

This clonotype was seen ten or more times. V is TRBV20-1 and J is TRBJ2-5; TRBD1 might be the D (6 bases). CDR1 and CDR2 from the germline V gene are DFQATT and SNEGSKA (reference sequence). Trimming took 4 bases from V and 6 from J, leaving 9 bases between them. The CDR3 is made up of 11 amino acids. CDR3 protein: CSANRDKTQYF. The CDR3 nucleotides are TGCAGTGCTAACAGGGACAAGACCCAGTACTTC.